This entry concerns a single T cell receptor beta chain. This clonotype was detected many times. The antigen it recognizes is unknown. No per-base quality is available; no much larger clone lies one base away. Deletion took 1 base off V and 8 bases off J, with a span of 12 bases between the germline ends. The CDR3 numbers 14 residues from cysteine through phenylalanine. Only the CDR3 region is kept as DNA, spanning 42 bases read in frame from base 1. The germline V gene (reference sequence) gives CDR1 as SEHNR and CDR2 as FQNEAQ. The library was produced with multiplex PCR. This sample was sequenced with an Illumina HiSeq 4000. iRepertoire HTBI primers and Arm-PCR amplification of CDR3 regions were used to construct TCR beta libraries. PCR products were gel purified before sequencing. As for the authors' bioinformatics: Gene usage analysis of CDR3 amino acid clonotypes used the approximately 56 TRBV and fewer than 15 TRBJ segments found across samples. Filtered high-quality paired reads were merged into contigs using COPE and FqMerger. BLAST was used to align contigs to IMGT TRBV, TRBD and TRBJ reference genes, with CDR3 defined following IMGT. Clonotypes above 0.1% frequency were classified as highly expanded clones. Repertoire diversity was measured by Shannon entropy, and V-J evenness by the Gini coefficient. Public clonotypes were defined as clonotypes shared by more than one individual. Starting from the raw public reads, TCRdb applied fastp trimming at Q25, assembled clones with MiXCR and retained in-frame beta chains. Every distinct CDR3 protein forms one entry, paired with its most common genes and DNA. TCRdb's processing, not the study's, gives the V and J calls here. Within this sample are roughly 400,000 distinct CDR3 sequences, with over 15% of them counted one time only. Of the sample, less than 30% falls within the top ten clones.

The sample originates from a study of regulatory T cells in long-lasting Graves disease (dated by TCRdb to the early 2020s). Regarding the research as a whole: Antithyroid drugs had been taken for less than 3 months by newly diagnosed Graves' disease patients. Peripheral blood TCR sequencing and RNA sequencing compared persistent Graves' disease patients with newly diagnosed Graves' disease patients. The study took place in China and was registered as a clinical trial. TCR sequencing covered around 13 persistent and approximately 20 newly diagnosed Graves' disease patients, some 33 samples in total. What the study reported, not specific to this receptor: Only the TCR beta chain was sequenced and analyzed. Persistent disease showed preferential use of TRBV28, TRBJ1-2 and TRBJ2-5, whereas newly diagnosed disease favored TRBV20-1 and TRBJ2-1. Patients with persistent disease shared more public clonotypes (over 2,500) than newly diagnosed patients did (more than 900). The study examined only peripheral blood because the primary lesion, thyroid tissue, could not be accessed. Persistent Graves' disease patients showed lower TCR Shannon entropy and fewer highly expanded clones than newly diagnosed patients, suggesting clonal expansion. The small sample size was acknowledged by the authors as a limitation that may reduce accuracy.

The time point label, as the study defines it: newly diagnosed GD, antithyroid drugs for less than 3 months. RNA was extracted from PBMCs in TRIzol for both TCR sequencing and RNA sequencing. Graves' disease was diagnosed according to American Thyroid Association guidelines. Recruitment of patients was carried out at an endocrinology department in Xi'an, China. From each patient, about 9.7 milliliters of peripheral blood was collected into an EDTA anticoagulant tube. PBMCs were isolated by Ficoll Paque Plus density gradient separation without further T cell sorting. RNA quality was checked with an Agilent 2100 Bioanalyzer and agarose gel, and concentration with a NanoDrop 2000. These sequences were also reported in another study, on T cells in Graves' hyperthyroidism and ophthalmopathy. Per that second paper: Stable Graves' hyperthyroidism was defined as no progression to ophthalmopathy during 18 months of follow-up. The hyperthyroidism patients were between 18 and 65 years old and newly diagnosed, with a disease duration of less than 2 months. Patients with uncontrolled infections, other autoimmune diseases, pregnancy or lactation were excluded. Diagnoses were based on clinical symptoms, serum thyroxine and TRAb, thyroid ultrasound and orbital computed tomography. A first-round RT-PCR of the TCR CDR3 used the HTBI primer set with the Qiagen OneStep RT-PCR kit. Most expanded thyroid clonotypes (frequency above 0.001) were also detected in blood, suggesting blood repertoires may reflect thyroid immune responses. Ophthalmopathy was separated from stable hyperthyroidism by a 13 V-J signature model, with approximately 89% sensitivity and about 81% specificity obtained in cross-validation and 80%/75% obtained in testing. During validation, the model predicted progression to ophthalmopathy a median of about 6.3 months ahead of onset, with around 70% sensitivity and almost 75% specificity. To identify TCR V-J signatures that set the groups apart, the researchers used a discovery cohort of 95 to 100 patients, made up of under 50 with Graves' ophthalmopathy and 57 with stable Graves' hyperthyroidism. Whether ophthalmopathy could be predicted prospectively was tested in an independent validation cohort made up of 18 to 20 hyperthyroidism patients plus 17 patients who later progressed to ophthalmopathy. The 80 to 100 discovery patients were randomly divided into training and test sets at a 7:3 ratio. In about 6 Graves' hyperthyroidism patients, the study also compared T-cell repertoires from thyroid tissue with T-cell repertoires from blood. After blood sampling, hyperthyroidism patients were treated with methimazole at a starting dose of 30 mg daily, and ophthalmopathy patients were treated with high-dose intravenous methylprednisolone. The libraries were constructed in a second round of multiplex PCR and then size-selected and purified. Paired-end sequencing of the libraries was performed with 100 bp reads on an Illumina HiSeq2000. Raw data were processed with SOAPnuke, discarding reads with adapters, uncalled bases, mean Phred below 15, or no exact constant-primer or identifier match. COPE v1.2.5 was used to merge high-quality paired reads, and clonotypes were defined as unique nucleotide sequences. MiTCR v1.1 was used to align clonotypes to the IMGT TRBV, TRBD and TRBJ reference segments. The analysis was restricted to V-J combinations with a frequency above 0.0001, which together covered approximately 99% of the repertoires. A TCS score was defined as the ratio of F50 (clonal expansion) to E x V (chaos), with BLOSUM62-based TCRdist applied between CDR3 peptides within each V-J. Welch's t-statistics and random forest reduced several hundred V-J features to 10 to 15, which were used in a naive Bayes classifier (R e1071). No statistical method was used to set the sample size in advance, and investigators knew the group allocation. TCR Vbeta CDR3 sequencing of 120 to 150 peripheral blood samples (under 45 ophthalmopathy, roughly 72 hyperthyroidism and approximately 17 progressor patients) is reported in the paper.

The origin of this receptor is a woman between 18 and 30 years old with Graves disease. Donor details come from another sample of the same person, matched by shared clones. Sample: peripheral blood mononuclear cells (PBMCs), taken at new diagnosis, from a patient treated with antithyroid drugs. In this chain, TRBV7-9 is recombined with TRBJ2-1; the D gene cannot be resolved reliably. The nucleotides read TGTGCCAGCAGCTTAGTTCTGGGTTCCGATGAGCAGTTCTTC. The translation is CASSLVLGSDEQFF.